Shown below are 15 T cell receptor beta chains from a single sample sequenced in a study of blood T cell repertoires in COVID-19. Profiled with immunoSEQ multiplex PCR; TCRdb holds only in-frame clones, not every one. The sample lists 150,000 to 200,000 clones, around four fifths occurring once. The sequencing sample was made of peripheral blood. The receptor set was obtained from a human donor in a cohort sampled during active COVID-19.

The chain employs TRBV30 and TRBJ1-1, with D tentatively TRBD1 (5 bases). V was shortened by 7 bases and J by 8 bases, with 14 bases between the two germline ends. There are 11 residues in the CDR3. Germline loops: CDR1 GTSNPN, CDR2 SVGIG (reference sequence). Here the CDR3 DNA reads TGTGCCTCCGGGGGGGAGGGGGAAGCTTTCTTT. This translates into CASGGEGEAFF.

CDR3 protein: CASRTGTGISGANVLTF. CDR3 sequence (DNA): TGTGCCAGCAGAACCGGGACAGGTATCTCTGGGGCCAACGTCCTGACTTTC. The chain uses TRBV7-9 and TRBJ2-6; 8 bases fit TRBD1. Germline V CDR1 and CDR2: SEHNR, FQNEAQ (reference sequence). This CDR3 contains 17 residues. Trimming cost V 6 bases and J 0 bases; bases outside gene matches: 7.

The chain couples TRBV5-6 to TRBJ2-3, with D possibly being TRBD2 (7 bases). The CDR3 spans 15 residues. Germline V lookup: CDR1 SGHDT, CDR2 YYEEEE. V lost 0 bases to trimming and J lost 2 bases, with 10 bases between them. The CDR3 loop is CASSLVGGPTDTQYF. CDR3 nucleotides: TGTGCCAGCAGCTTGGTCGGGGGGCCCACAGATACGCAGTATTTT.

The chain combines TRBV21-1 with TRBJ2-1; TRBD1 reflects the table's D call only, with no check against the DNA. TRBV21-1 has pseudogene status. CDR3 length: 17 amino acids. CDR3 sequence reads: CAISRDRPSSSYNEQFF. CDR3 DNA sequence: TGTGCCATATCCCGAGACAGACCTTCGAGCTCCTACAATGAGCAGTTCTTC.

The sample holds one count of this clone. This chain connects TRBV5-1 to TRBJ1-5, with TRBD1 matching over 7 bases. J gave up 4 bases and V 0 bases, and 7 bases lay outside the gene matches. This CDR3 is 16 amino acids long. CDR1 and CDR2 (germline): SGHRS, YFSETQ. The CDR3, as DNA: TGCGCCAGCAGCTTGGGTAAGAGGGGGCGGAATCAGCCCCAGCATTTT. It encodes CASSLGKRGRNQPQHF.

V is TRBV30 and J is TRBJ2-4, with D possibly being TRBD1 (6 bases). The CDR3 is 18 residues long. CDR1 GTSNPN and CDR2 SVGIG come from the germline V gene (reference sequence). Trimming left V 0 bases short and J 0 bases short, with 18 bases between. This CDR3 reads CAWSVWIGGALAKNIQYF. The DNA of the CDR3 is TGTGCCTGGAGTGTCTGGATTGGGGGCGCACTAGCCAAAAACATTCAGTACTTC. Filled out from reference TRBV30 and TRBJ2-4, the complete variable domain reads SQTIHQWPATLVQPVGSPLSLECTVEGTSNPNLYWYRQAAGRGLQLLFYSVGIGQISSEVPQNLSASRPQDRQFILSSKKLLLSDSGFYLCAWSVWIGGALAKNIQYFGAGTRLSVL.

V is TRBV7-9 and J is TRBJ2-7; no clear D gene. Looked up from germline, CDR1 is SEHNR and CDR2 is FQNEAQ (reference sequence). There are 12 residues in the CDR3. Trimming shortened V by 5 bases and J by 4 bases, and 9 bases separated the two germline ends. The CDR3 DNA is TGTGCCAGCAGCCCGGTCCCTTACGAGCAGTACTTC. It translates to CASSPVPYEQYF.

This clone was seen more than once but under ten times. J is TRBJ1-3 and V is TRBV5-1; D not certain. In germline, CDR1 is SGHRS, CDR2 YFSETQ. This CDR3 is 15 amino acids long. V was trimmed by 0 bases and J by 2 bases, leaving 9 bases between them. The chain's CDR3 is CASSLGERAGNTIYF. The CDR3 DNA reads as TGCGCCAGCAGCTTGGGAGAGCGCGCTGGAAACACCATATATTTT.

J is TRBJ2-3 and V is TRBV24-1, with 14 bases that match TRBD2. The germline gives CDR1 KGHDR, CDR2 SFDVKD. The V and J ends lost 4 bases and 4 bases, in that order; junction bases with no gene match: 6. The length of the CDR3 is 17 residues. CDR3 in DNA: TGTGCCACCAGTGACCGGACTAGCGGGGGGATGGCAGATACGCAGTATTTT. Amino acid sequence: CATSDRTSGGMADTQYF.

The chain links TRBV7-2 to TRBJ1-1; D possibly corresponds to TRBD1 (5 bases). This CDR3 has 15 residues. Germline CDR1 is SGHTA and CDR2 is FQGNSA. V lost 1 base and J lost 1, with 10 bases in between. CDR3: CASSLEQGGNTEAFF. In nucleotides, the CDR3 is TGTGCCAGCAGCTTAGAGCAGGGTGGGAACACTGAAGCTTTCTTT.

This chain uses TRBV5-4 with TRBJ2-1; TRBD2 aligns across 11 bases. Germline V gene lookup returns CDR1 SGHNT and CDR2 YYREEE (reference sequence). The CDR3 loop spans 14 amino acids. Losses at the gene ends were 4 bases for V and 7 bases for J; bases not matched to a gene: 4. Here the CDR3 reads CASSPRLAGNEQFF. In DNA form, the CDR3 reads TGTGCCAGCAGCCCCCGACTAGCGGGAAATGAGCAGTTCTTC.

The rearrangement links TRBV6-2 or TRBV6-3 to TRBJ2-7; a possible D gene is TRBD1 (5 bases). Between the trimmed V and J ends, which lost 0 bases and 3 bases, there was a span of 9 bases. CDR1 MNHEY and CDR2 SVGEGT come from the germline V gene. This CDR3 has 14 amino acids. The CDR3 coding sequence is TGTGCCAGCAGTTACTCGTGGACATACTACGAGCAGTACTTC. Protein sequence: CASSYSWTYYEQYF.

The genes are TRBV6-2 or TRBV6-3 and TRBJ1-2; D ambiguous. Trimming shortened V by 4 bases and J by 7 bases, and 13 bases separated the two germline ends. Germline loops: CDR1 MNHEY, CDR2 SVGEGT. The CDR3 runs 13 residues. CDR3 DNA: TGTGCCAGCAGTTCCTCCGGGAGGGCTGGCTACACCTTC. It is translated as CASSSSGRAGYTF.

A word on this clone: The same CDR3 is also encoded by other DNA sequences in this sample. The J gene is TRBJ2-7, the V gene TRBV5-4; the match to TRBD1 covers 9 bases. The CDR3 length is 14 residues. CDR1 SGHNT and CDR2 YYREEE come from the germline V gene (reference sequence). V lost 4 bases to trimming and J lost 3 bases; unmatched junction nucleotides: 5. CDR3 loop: CASSRDREFYEQYF. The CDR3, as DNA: TGTGCCAGCAGCCGGGACAGGGAGTTCTACGAGCAGTACTTC.

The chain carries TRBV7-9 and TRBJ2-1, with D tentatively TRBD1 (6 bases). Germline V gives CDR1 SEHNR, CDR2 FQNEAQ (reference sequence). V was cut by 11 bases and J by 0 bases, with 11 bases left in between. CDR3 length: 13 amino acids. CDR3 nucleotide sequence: TGTGCCTTTAGGGGGAGCTCCTACAATGAGCAGTTCTTC. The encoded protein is CAFRGSSYNEQFF.